Below, 4 T cell receptor beta chains from the same sample are listed, as sequenced in a study of T-cell reconstitution after alpha-beta-depleted transplantation in children. The library targeted TCRbeta and was prepared with unique molecular identifiers. One entry per CDR3 protein, called by TCRdb with MiXCR from the PCR reads. The sample holds about 200,000 distinct CDR3 sequences; approximately 8.4% are singletons and the top ten take about 40%. Material: PBMCs, mostly from graft donor cells, obtained 360 days after TCRalphabeta/CD19-depleted stem cell transplant. The receptor source for this set is a male patient aged 2-10 years who had a stem cell transplant for acute myeloid leukemia, so the T cells may come from the graft donor.

The chain recombines TRBV6-6 with TRBJ2-3; the D is unclear. The CDR3 is 13 residues long. Between the trimmed V and J ends, which lost 7 bases and 6 bases, there was a span of 14 bases. The germline CDR1 and CDR2 sequences are MNHNY and SVGAGI (reference sequence). This CDR3 is CASTFSRRDTQYF. CDR3 nucleotides: TGTGCCAGCACCTTCTCCCGTCGGGATACGCAGTATTTT.

V and J are TRBV29-1 and TRBJ1-2, with D uncertain. Germline CDR1 is SQVTM and CDR2 is ANQGSEA. The CDR3 totals 13 residues. Trimming pared 7 bases from V and 1 base from J, leaving 13 bases between. CDR3: CSALDLINYGYTF. The CDR3 bases are TGCAGCGCTCTGGACCTGATTAACTATGGCTACACCTTC.

This clonotype was counted a few times. The V gene is TRBV6-5, the J gene TRBJ2-7; TRBD2 matches 8 bases. Looked up from germline, CDR1 is MNHEY and CDR2 is SVGAGI. The V gene end was trimmed by 2 bases and the J gene end by 4 bases; junction bases not matched to a gene: 4. CDR3 length: 14 residues. The CDR3 protein is CASSYSGSGYEQYF. In DNA, the CDR3 is TGTGCCAGCAGTTACAGCGGGAGCGGGTACGAGCAGTACTTC.

The chain uses TRBV15 and TRBJ1-2; D possibly corresponds to TRBD1 (6 bases). This CDR3 region has 14 residues. Germline CDR1 is LNHNV and CDR2 is YYDKDF (reference sequence). V shed 5 bases and J shed 4 bases, with 14 bases lying between them. DNA of the CDR3: TGTGCCACCAGCTGGACAGACACACCCTATGGCTACACCTTC. Its protein product is CATSWTDTPYGYTF.